These 21 T cell receptor beta chains originate from one sample sequenced in a study of blood T cell repertoires in COVID-19. The repertoire was sequenced with immunoSEQ multiplex PCR; TCRdb's copy has only in-frame clones and lacks some. The sample has 150,000 to 200,000 clones; roughly 79% are singletons. Material for sequencing was peripheral blood. The receptors stem from a man in his 60s with active or convalescent COVID-19.

This clone was seen repeatedly, ten times or more. The V call is TRBV21-1, the J call TRBJ2-7; TRBD2, the table's D call, lacks a check against the DNA. TRBV21-1 is a recognized pseudogene. The CDR3 is 15 residues long. CDR3: CASSRRSGKYYEQYF. The CDR3, as DNA: TGTGCCAGCAGCAGACGTAGCGGGAAGTACTACGAGCAGTACTTC.

This clone came up once. In nucleotides, the CDR3 is TGTGCCAGTAGTATAGGGCAGGGAGGCGGTCAGCCCCAGCATTTT. Its translation: CASSIGQGGGQPQHF. The chain joins TRBV19 to TRBJ1-5; a weak D match, TRBD1 (5 bases). V gave up 1 base and J gave up 6 bases, with 13 bases separating them. The CDR3 has 15 residues. Germline V gene data show CDR1 as LNHDA and CDR2 as SQIVND (reference sequence).

The V gene is TRBV7-3, the J gene TRBJ1-6; a possible D gene is TRBD1 (5 bases). Germline-derived CDR1 and CDR2 are SGHTA and FQGTGA. The CDR3 is made up of 15 amino acids. Deletions cut 0 bases from V and 7 bases from J, with 10 bases between. The CDR3: CASSLTGRGNSPLHF. CDR3 nucleotide sequence: TGTGCCAGCAGCTTAACAGGGCGGGGGAATTCACCCCTCCACTTT.

This clone occurred a few times. The chain recombines TRBV10-3 with TRBJ1-5; weak D call: TRBD1 (5 bases). The ends were cut back, 2 bases at V and 2 bases at J, with 7 bases in the middle. CDR3 size: 14 residues. Germline-derived CDR1 and CDR2 are ENHRY and SYGVKD. This CDR3 is CAISEGAGNQPQHF. The CDR3 coding sequence is TGTGCCATCAGTGAGGGGGCTGGCAATCAGCCCCAGCATTTT.

This chain connects TRBV7-7 to TRBJ2-5; possible D gene TRBD1, 5 bases. This CDR3 spans 14 amino acids. Germline-derived CDR1 and CDR2 are SSHAT and FNYEAQ (reference sequence). Trimming took off 5 bases at V and 4 bases at J, with 14 bases between the two ends. The CDR3: CASSIQGMGETQYF. The CDR3 DNA reads TGTGCCAGCAGCATCCAGGGAATGGGAGAGACCCAGTACTTC.

The chain joins TRBV6-5 to TRBJ1-6; D may be TRBD1 (6 bases). CDR3 size: 16 residues. V lost 0 bases and J lost 10, with 16 bases in between. Germline V lookup: CDR1 MNHEY, CDR2 SVGAGI. CDR3 nucleotide sequence: TGTGCCAGCAGTTACTCGTTTGGAGGGGGGGGATCACCCCTCCACTTT. Residues: CASSYSFGGGGSPLHF.

The J gene is TRBJ2-1, the V gene TRBV7-3; a possible D gene is TRBD2 (5 bases). From germline, CDR1 is SGHTA and CDR2 FQGTGA. CDR3 length: 13 residues. V gave up 5 bases and J gave up 9 bases, with 14 bases separating them. CDR3 sequence: CASSPGNSGEQFF. The CDR3 nucleotides read TGTGCCAGCAGCCCCGGGAATTCCGGTGAGCAGTTCTTC. The entire variable domain, with the rest obtained from reference TRBV7-3 and TRBJ2-1, is as follows: GAGVSQTPSNKVTEKGKYVELRCDPISGHTALYWYRQSLGQGPEFLIYFQGTGAADDSGLPNDRFFAVRPEGSVSTLKIQRTERGDSAVYLCASSPGNSGEQFFGPGTRLTVL.

In this sample, this clone turned up a few times. This chain links TRBV28 with TRBJ1-1, with 9 positions matching TRBD1. The CDR3 contains 15 residues. Germline CDR1 reads MDHEN; CDR2 reads SYDVKM. V shed 5 bases and J 6 bases; nucleotides not matched to a gene: 10. The CDR3 sequence is CASSPNRGRAPEAFF. The CDR3 DNA reads as TGTGCCAGCAGTCCCAACAGGGGGCGCGCCCCTGAAGCTTTCTTT.

CDR3 amino acids: CASSQDGSSYNSPLHF. DNA of the CDR3: TGCGCCAGCAGCCAAGATGGCAGCTCCTATAATTCACCCCTCCACTTT. The V gene is TRBV4-3, the J gene TRBJ1-6; D is uncertain. The germline CDR1 and CDR2 sequences are LGHNA and YSLEER. Deletions cut 0 bases from V and 0 bases from J, with 6 bases between. The CDR3 covers 16 residues.

This clone turned up a few times. The rearrangement links TRBV19 to TRBJ2-6, with no clear D. Between the trimmed V and J ends, which lost 6 bases and 0 bases, there was a span of 9 bases. This CDR3 contains 15 residues. Looked up from germline, CDR1 is LNHDA and CDR2 is SQIVND (reference sequence). Here the CDR3 reads CASSTPHSGANVLTF. DNA of the CDR3: TGTGCCAGTAGCACTCCCCACTCTGGGGCCAACGTCCTGACTTTC.

This clone was observed once. Different DNA sequences within this sample yield the same CDR3. The V call is TRBV6-5, the J call TRBJ1-4, with a weak D call TRBD1 (6 bases). The CDR3 length is 14 residues. Germline CDR1 and CDR2: MNHEY and SVGAGI. V was shortened by 0 bases and J by 5 bases, with 7 bases between the two germline ends. CDR3 region: CASSYSTGNEKLFF. The CDR3, as DNA: TGTGCCAGCAGTTACTCGACAGGAAATGAAAAACTGTTTTTT.

J is TRBJ1-1 and V is TRBV20-1; 9 nucleotides line up with TRBD1. This CDR3 has 14 residues. Germline lookup yields CDR1 DFQATT and CDR2 SNEGSKA (reference sequence). Trimming took 3 bases from V and 2 from J; bases not matched to a gene: 4. The CDR3 here is CSASLTGGNTEAFF. The CDR3 nucleotides read TGCAGTGCTAGTTTAACAGGGGGCAACACTGAAGCTTTCTTT.

The chain recombines TRBV7-9 with TRBJ2-2; no clear D. Per germline, CDR1 SEHNR and CDR2 FQNEAQ (reference sequence). Trimming left V 3 bases short and J 5 bases short, with 10 bases between. The CDR3 totals 14 residues. The chain's CDR3 is CASSFTGRTGELFF. The CDR3 bases are TGTGCCAGCAGCTTTACGGGTAGGACCGGGGAGCTGTTTTTT.

This CDR3 reads CASSLLAGGSNEQFF. In DNA, the CDR3 is TGTGCCAGCAGTCTACTAGCGGGAGGGAGTAATGAGCAGTTCTTC. This rearrangement joins TRBV7-3 to TRBJ2-1; 13 bases fit TRBD2. The V segment lost 6 bases and the J segment 7 bases; nucleotides outside the gene matches: 6. This CDR3 has 15 amino acids. Germline CDR1 reads SGHTA; CDR2 reads FQGTGA.

This chain joins TRBV5-4 and TRBJ2-1; tentatively, D is TRBD1 (5 bases). This CDR3 comprises 15 residues. Trimming removed 10 bases from V and 7 bases from J, with 24 bases in between. From germline, CDR1 is SGHNT and CDR2 YYREEE (reference sequence). Written as DNA, the CDR3 is TGTGCCTCCCAAGAGACAGCGACCCCGAGGAATGAGCAGTTCTTC. Its protein product is CASQETATPRNEQFF. Full variable domain (missing parts from reference TRBV5-4 and TRBJ2-1): ETGVTQSPTHLIKTRGQQVTLRCSSQSGHNTVSWYQQALGQGPQFIFQYYREEENGRGNFPPRFSGLQFPNYSSELNVNALELDDSALYLCASQETATPRNEQFFGPGTRLTVL.

This chain joins TRBV19 and TRBJ1-5; 10 positions agree with TRBD1. The V and J ends lost 6 bases and 6 bases, in that order; junction bases with no gene match: 8. This CDR3 spans 15 amino acids. Germline loops: CDR1 LNHDA, CDR2 SQIVND (reference sequence). The CDR3 loop reads CASRAVTGGFQPQHF. The CDR3 DNA sequence: TGTGCCAGTAGAGCCGTGACAGGGGGCTTTCAGCCCCAGCATTTT.

On this clone itself: The same CDR3 can be traced to other DNA sequences in this sample. The chain carries TRBV5-1 and TRBJ2-3; 9 bases align to TRBD2. Germline V CDR1 and CDR2: SGHRS, YFSETQ. With 0 bases clipped from V and 0 bases from J, the junction kept 2 bases outside the gene matches. The CDR3 extends over 16 amino acids. This CDR3 is CASSLGLAASTDTQYF. The CDR3 DNA is TGCGCCAGCAGCTTGGGACTAGCGGCTAGCACAGATACGCAGTATTTT.

The CDR3 sequence: CASSQGGSSGNTIYF. The CDR3 nucleotides read TGTGCCAGCAGCCAGGGAGGGTCCTCTGGAAACACCATATATTTT. The V and J genes are TRBV11-2 and TRBJ1-3; a weak D match, TRBD1 (5 bases). Deletions cut 5 bases from V and 0 bases from J, with 11 bases between. CDR1 SGHAT and CDR2 FQNNGV come from the germline V gene. CDR3 length: 15 residues.

This chain links TRBV5-4 with TRBJ2-7; D is possibly TRBD1 (5 bases). This CDR3 has 15 amino acids. The germline V gene encodes CDR1 SGHNT and CDR2 YYREEE (reference sequence). V gave up 0 bases and J gave up 5 bases, with 15 bases separating them. This CDR3 is CASSLVQGAFDEQYF. In DNA, the CDR3 is TGTGCCAGCAGCTTGGTGCAGGGTGCTTTTGACGAGCAGTACTTC.

The gene calls are TRBV5-5 and TRBJ2-3; D remains ambiguous. The germline gives CDR1 SGHKS, CDR2 YYEKEE (reference sequence). V lost 3 bases to trimming and J lost 0 bases, with 14 bases between them. This CDR3 is 16 amino acids long. DNA for the CDR3: TGTGCCAGCAGCTCGCGGCCCCACTCTAGCACAGATACGCAGTATTTT. It yields the protein CASSSRPHSSTDTQYF.

The CDR3 region is CASSLAPGQGNTIYF. CDR3 nucleotide sequence: TGCGCCAGCAGCTTGGCCCCGGGACAGGGAAACACCATATATTTT. V is TRBV5-1 and J is TRBJ1-3, with 7 bases fitting TRBD1. Germline V gene sequence: CDR1 SGHRS, CDR2 YFSETQ. The CDR3 loop spans 15 amino acids. V lost 0 bases and J lost 4; bases outside the gene matches: 4.